This T cell receptor beta chain was captured by sequencing in a study of cytomegalovirus exposure and HLA in healthy donors. Broader study findings: Reportedly, diagnosis of cytomegalovirus status by the classifier showed high specificity and sensitivity. Differences between HLA loci emerged in a later analysis of TCR association rates, with DRB1 most and HLA-C fewest. Only CMV serostatus was available as immune exposure information. Confirmation in vitro established that a few CMV-associated chains were specific for CMV antigens.

In its sample, this clone was seen a few times. What it binds is not known. The germline V gene encodes CDR1 SGHDT and CDR2 YYEEEE. V was clipped by 6 bases and J by 5 bases; unmatched bases: 4. This CDR3 contains 13 residues. It was with 60 Vbeta and 13 Jbeta primers that the PCR ran. The repertoire was sequenced with immunoSEQ multiplex PCR; TCRdb's copy has only in-frame clones and lacks some. The data hold more than 80,000 clones, with 65% to 80% observed a single time. The sequence derives from a male donor in good health and CMV-seropositive. The specimen was PBMCs. This chain joins TRBV5-6 and TRBJ2-7, with 11 bases fitting TRBD2. In DNA form, the CDR3 reads TGTGCCAGCACCCCACTAGCGGGGGACGAGCAGTACTTC. It is translated as CASTPLAGDEQYF.